This T cell receptor beta chain was identified during a study of identical twins. Regarding the study as a whole: Abundant beta clonotypes from cord blood had fewer insertions, unlike memory repertoires, which showed none. Twin sharing of out-of-frame TCR alpha was underestimated by models in monozygotic pairs.

Template switching added a universal primer site, and cDNA bore unique molecular identifiers. TCRdb reprocessed the 5' RACE reads via MiXCR and lists one record per CDR3 protein. The sample yields about 530,000 distinct CDR3 sequences, about 15% seen once. This clonotype was found a few times. Its antigen is as yet unknown. The same sample was also used in a study of yellow fever vaccine responses in identical twins.

The sample comprised CD4+ T cells sorted from blood. The clonotype comes from a woman younger than 35 in good health.

CDR3: CASSRPRTSGGYNEQFF. For the CDR3, the DNA is TGCGCCAGCAGCAGACCCAGGACTAGCGGGGGGTACAATGAGCAGTTCTTC. This chain uses TRBV5-1 with TRBJ2-1, with TRBD2 matching over 14 bases. The germline gives CDR1 SGHRS, CDR2 YFSETQ. With V trimmed by 4 bases and J by 4 bases, 7 bases remained unmatched. The CDR3 extends over 17 amino acids.